The clone carrying this T cell receptor beta chain has a handful of counts. This sample is part of a study of OX40 agonist ivuxolimab in advanced cancers. The method was immunoSEQ multiplex PCR; TCRdb's version includes in-frame clones alone and lacks a portion of them. The repertoire includes roughly 76,000 clones, 80% to 90% of them detected once, and 20% to 30% sits in the top ten. In germline, CDR1 is SGHTA, CDR2 FQGNSA. V gave up 7 bases and J gave up 4 bases; unmatched junction bases: 11. This CDR3 spans 15 amino acids. With autoimmune disease history or systemic immunosuppression, patients were excluded.

This TCR was recovered from an adult with an advanced solid tumor such as melanoma, head and neck, liver or kidney cancer. Sequenced material: CD4+ or CD8+ T cells sorted from blood, taken in a trial of the OX40 agonist ivuxolimab. This chain links TRBV7-2 with TRBJ1-2; 8 bases map to TRBD1. CDR3 residues: CASIRTGRGTYGYTF. CDR3 nucleotide sequence: TGTGCCAGCATCCGGACAGGGCGGGGGACCTATGGCTACACCTTC.